The rows below give T cell receptor beta chains drawn from one sample of a study of cytomegalovirus exposure and HLA in healthy donors. Produced via immunoSEQ multiplex PCR; TCRdb's table is partial and in-frame only. Found here are 200,000 or so clones, about 80% of them singletons; the top ten hold approximately 7%. Sequenced input: PBMCs. The source of these receptors is a man between 18 and 29 years old in good health and CMV-seropositive. Both conserved end residues are trimmed from each CDR3. Fields, in order: D gene, V gene, J gene, CDR3 protein. D genes are given only for firm matches.

>-|TRBV6-7|TRBJ1-5
ASSYVRGSSQPQH
>TRBD2|TRBV7-2|TRBJ2-7
ASSGTSQNEQY
>TRBD2|TRBV5-1|TRBJ2-1
ASSLVSREGQYNEQF
>-|TRBV6-1|TRBJ1-5
ASSDRLGPPQH
>-|TRBV4-1|TRBJ2-7
ASGPSSYEQY
>-|TRBV7-3|TRBJ2-3
ASSIPTVVFRTDTQY
>-|TRBV6-6|TRBJ2-2
ASRILANTGELF
>TRBD1|TRBV7-9|TRBJ1-5
ASSSGTGSNQPQH
>-|TRBV6-1|TRBJ1-1
ASSVFGGLNTEAF
>TRBD2|TRBV2|TRBJ2-7
AAEGAGVSYEQY
>-|TRBV29-1|TRBJ1-2
SVADSEGYT
>TRBD2|TRBV4-1|TRBJ2-3
ASSPGLAGGTTDTQY
>-|TRBV6-5|TRBJ1-1
ASSSAGTEAF
>-|TRBV5-5|TRBJ1-4
ASTPNGDGNEKLF